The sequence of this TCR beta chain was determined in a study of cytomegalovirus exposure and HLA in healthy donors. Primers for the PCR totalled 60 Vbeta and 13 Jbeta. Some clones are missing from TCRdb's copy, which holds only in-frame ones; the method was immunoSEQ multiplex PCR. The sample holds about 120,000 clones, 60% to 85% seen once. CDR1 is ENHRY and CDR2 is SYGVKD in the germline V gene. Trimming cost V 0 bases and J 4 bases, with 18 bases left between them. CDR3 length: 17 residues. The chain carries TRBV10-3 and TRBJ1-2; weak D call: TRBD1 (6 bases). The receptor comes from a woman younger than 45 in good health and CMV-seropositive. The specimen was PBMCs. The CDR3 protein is CAISESILRTDPYGYTF. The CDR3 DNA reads TGTGCCATCAGTGAGTCGATTTTGCGGACAGACCCCTATGGCTACACCTTC.